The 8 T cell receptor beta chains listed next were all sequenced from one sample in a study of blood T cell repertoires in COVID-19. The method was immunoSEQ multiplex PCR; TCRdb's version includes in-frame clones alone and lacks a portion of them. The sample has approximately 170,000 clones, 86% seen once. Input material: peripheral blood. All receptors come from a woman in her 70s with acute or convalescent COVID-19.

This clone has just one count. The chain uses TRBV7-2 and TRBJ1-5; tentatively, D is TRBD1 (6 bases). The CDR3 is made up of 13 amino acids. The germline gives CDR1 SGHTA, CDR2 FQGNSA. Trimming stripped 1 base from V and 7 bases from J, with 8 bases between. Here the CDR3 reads CASSLDREQPQHF. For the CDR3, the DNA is TGTGCCAGCAGCTTAGACAGGGAACAGCCCCAGCATTTT.

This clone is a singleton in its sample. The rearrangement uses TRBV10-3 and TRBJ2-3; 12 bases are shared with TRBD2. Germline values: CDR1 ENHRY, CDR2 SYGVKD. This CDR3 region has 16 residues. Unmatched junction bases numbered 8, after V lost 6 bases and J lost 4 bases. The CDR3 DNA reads TGTGCCATCAGATCTCTAGCGGGGGGGCCCGCAGATACGCAGTATTTT. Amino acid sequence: CAIRSLAGGPADTQYF.

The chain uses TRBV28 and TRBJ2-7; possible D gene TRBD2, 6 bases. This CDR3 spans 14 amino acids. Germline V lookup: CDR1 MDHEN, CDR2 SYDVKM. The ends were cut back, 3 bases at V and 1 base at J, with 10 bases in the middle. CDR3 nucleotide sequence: TGTGCCAGCAGTTTGAGTAGCGGTTCCTACGAGCAGTACTTC. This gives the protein CASSLSSGSYEQYF.

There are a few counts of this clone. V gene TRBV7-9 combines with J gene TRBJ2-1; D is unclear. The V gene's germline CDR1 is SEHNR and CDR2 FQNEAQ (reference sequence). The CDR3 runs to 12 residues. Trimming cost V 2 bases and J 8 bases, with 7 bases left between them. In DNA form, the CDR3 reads TGTGCCAGCAGCTTAAATCCCTATGAGCAGTTCTTC. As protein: CASSLNPYEQFF.

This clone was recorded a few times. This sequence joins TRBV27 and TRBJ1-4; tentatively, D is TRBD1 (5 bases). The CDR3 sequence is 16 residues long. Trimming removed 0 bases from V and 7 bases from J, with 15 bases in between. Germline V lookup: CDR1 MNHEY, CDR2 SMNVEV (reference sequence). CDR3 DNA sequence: TGTGCCAGCAGTTTATCGTTACGGGGACTCGGTGAAAAACTGTTTTTT. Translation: CASSLSLRGLGEKLFF.

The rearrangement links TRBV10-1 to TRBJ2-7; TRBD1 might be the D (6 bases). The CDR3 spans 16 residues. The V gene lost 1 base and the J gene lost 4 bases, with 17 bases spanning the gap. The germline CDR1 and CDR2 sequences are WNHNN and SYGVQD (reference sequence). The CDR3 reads CASSEWGLGDGYEQYF. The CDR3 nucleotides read TGCGCCAGCAGTGAGTGGGGGCTGGGGGACGGATACGAGCAGTACTTC.

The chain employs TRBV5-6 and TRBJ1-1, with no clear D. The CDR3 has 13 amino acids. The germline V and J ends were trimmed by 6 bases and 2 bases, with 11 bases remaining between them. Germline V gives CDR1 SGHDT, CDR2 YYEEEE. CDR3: CASTGQPNTEAFF. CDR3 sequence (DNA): TGTGCCAGCACTGGGCAGCCAAACACTGAAGCTTTCTTT.

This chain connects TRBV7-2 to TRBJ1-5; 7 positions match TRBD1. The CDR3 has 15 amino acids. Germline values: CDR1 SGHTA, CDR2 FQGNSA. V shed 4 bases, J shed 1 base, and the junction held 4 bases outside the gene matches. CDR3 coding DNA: TGTGCCAGCAGCTCCGGACAGGCAAGCAATCAGCCCCAGCATTTT. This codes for CASSSGQASNQPQHF.